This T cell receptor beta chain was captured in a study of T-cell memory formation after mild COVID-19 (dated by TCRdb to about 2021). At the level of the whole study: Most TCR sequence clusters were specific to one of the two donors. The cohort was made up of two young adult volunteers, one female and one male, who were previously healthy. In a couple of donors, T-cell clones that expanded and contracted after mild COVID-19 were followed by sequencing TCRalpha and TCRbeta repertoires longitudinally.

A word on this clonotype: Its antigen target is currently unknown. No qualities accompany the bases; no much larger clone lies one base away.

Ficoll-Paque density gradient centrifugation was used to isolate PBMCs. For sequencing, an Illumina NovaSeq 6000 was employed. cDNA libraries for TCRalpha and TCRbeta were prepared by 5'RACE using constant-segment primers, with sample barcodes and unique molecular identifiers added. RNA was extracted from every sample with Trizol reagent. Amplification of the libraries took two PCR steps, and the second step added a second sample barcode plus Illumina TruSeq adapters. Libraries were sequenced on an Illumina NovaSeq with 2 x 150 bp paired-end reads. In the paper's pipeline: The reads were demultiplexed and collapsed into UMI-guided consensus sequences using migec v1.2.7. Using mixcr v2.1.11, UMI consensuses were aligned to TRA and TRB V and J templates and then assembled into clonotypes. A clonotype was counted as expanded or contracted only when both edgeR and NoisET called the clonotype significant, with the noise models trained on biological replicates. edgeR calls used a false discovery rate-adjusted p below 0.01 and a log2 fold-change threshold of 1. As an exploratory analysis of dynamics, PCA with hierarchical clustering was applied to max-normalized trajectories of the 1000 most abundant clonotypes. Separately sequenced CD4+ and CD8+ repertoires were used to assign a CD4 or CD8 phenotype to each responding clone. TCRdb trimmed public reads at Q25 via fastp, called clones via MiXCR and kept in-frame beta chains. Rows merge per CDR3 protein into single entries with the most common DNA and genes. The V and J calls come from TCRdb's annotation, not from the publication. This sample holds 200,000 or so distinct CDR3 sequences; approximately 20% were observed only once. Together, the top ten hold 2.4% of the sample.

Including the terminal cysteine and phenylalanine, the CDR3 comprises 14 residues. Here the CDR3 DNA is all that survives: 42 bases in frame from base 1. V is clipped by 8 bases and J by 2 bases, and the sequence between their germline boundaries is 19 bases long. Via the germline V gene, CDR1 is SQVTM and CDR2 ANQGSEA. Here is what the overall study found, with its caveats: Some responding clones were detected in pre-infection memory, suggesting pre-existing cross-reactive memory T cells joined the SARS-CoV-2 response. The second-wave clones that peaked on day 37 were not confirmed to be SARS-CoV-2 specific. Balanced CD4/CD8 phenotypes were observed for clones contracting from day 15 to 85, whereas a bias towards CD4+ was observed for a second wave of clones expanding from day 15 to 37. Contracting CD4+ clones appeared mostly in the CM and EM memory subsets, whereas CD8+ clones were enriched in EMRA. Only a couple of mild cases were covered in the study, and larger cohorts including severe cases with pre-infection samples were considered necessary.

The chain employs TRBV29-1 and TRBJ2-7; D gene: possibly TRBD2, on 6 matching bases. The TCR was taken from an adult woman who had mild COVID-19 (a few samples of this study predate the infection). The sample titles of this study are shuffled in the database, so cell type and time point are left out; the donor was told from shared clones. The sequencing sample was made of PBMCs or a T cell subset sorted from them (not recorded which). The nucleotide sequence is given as TGCAGCACTATCGGAGGGAACCCACCCTACGAGCAGTACTTC. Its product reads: CSTIGGNPPYEQYF.